This T cell receptor beta chain was sequenced in a study of T-cell memory formation after mild COVID-19. The sample holds a few counts of this clonotype. What it binds is unknown. The CDR3 spans 17 residues. The germline V gene has CDR1 SGHRS and CDR2 YFSETQ. With 4 bases clipped from V and 0 bases from J, the junction kept 4 bases outside the gene matches. Points from the study as a whole: Clones which contracted sat mainly in CM and EM if CD4+, and in EMRA if CD8+.

TCRdb re-analysed the 5' RACE reads in MiXCR, keeping a single row per CDR3 protein. This table holds under 300,000 distinct CDR3 sequences, roughly 15% found once. Material: PBMCs or a T cell subset sorted from them (not recorded which). The source is a man younger than 35 who had mild COVID-19 (a few samples of this study predate the infection). Cell type and time point are not known. The gene calls are TRBV5-1 and TRBJ2-2; TRBD2 agrees at 12 bases. CDR3 DNA: TGCGCCAGCAGCCAACTAGCGGGGGGAGCGAACACCGGGGAGCTGTTTTTT. The encoded protein is CASSQLAGGANTGELFF.